This T cell receptor beta chain was obtained from a study of shared clonotypes between healthy human individuals. Overall study: Each donor had three CD4 naive, three CD4 memory, two CD8 naive and one CD8 memory plate. Study conclusions and caveats: The study drew on few donors, limiting represented genetic and exposure-history diversity. Generation probabilities of non-shared clonotypes were lower (relative to those shared by all four donors).

About this clone itself: Its antigen is currently unknown.

It was CD45RO-negative cells, positively selected for CCR7, that made up naive CD8 cells, with terminally differentiated effector memory CD45RA+ cells excluded. This CDR3 is 15 amino acids long. V gave up 5 bases and J gave up 1 base, with 12 bases separating them. Germline V gives CDR1 SEHNR, CDR2 FQNEAQ (reference sequence). Over several immunoSEQ plates, each subset's genomic DNA was distributed in even portions. This table comes from immunoSEQ multiplex PCR, and its TCRdb copy is limited to in-frame clones, with some not included. The sample carries almost 700,000 clones, approximately 90% recorded once.

The TCR was taken from a young man in good health. The V gene is TRBV7-9, the J gene TRBJ2-1, with no clear D. Sequencing input: naive CD8+ T cells sorted from blood. The DNA for the CDR3 is TGTGCCAGCAGCCTACGGGCTCCTTCCTACAATGAGCAGTTCTTC. Translated: CASSLRAPSYNEQFF.